The source of this T cell receptor beta chain is a study of cytomegalovirus exposure and HLA in healthy donors. The overall study: The 110 or so validation repertoires used the same platform as the 650 to 850 first-cohort repertoires, a later analysis reported.

Notes on this clone: Its matching antigen is unknown.

The CDR3 has 16 amino acids. The V gene lost 3 bases and the J gene lost 0 bases, with 11 bases spanning the gap. CDR1 is LGHNA, CDR2 YNFKEQ, per germline. Overall study findings and caveats: It was confirmed in vitro that three of the CMV-associated chains were specific for CMV antigens. Across donors, most TCRs were seen rarely, yet some public ones were widespread.

Produced via immunoSEQ multiplex PCR; TCRdb's table is partial and in-frame only. This sample carries some 64,000 clones, around 96% of them seen once, and the ten largest clones take around 1%. The chain combines TRBV4-2 with TRBJ1-4; tentative D call: TRBD1 (5 bases). This clonotype was obtained from a woman under 30 in good health and CMV-seronegative. Sequencing was done on a sample of PBMCs. The CDR3 nucleotides are TGTGCCAGCAGCCAGATGGGGGGAGCAACTAATGAAAAACTGTTTTTT. Its protein product is CASSQMGGATNEKLFF.